This note documents a single T cell receptor (beta chain) sequence. Its antigen is as yet unknown. The method was immunoSEQ multiplex PCR; TCRdb's version includes in-frame clones alone and lacks a portion of them. The data contain about 55,000 clones, approximately 80% of them seen just once; the ten biggest clones take up roughly 4%. The data originate from a study of OX40 agonist ivuxolimab in advanced cancers. Overall study results and limits: What antigens the expanded peripheral T cells recognized was never established.

The sequenced sample was CD4+ or CD8+ T cells sorted from blood, obtained in a trial of the OX40 agonist ivuxolimab. The receptor's source is an adult with an advanced solid tumor such as melanoma, head and neck, liver or kidney cancer.

The CDR3 is CATRLAGLDTQYF. The CDR3 DNA follows: TGTGCCACCAGACTAGCGGGGCTAGATACGCAGTATTTT. The chain links TRBV27 to TRBJ2-3, with 11 bases identical to TRBD2. This CDR3 has 13 residues. The ends lost 10 bases at V and 5 bases at J; junction bases unmatched: 5. Germline assignment: CDR1 MNHEY and CDR2 SMNVEV (reference sequence).